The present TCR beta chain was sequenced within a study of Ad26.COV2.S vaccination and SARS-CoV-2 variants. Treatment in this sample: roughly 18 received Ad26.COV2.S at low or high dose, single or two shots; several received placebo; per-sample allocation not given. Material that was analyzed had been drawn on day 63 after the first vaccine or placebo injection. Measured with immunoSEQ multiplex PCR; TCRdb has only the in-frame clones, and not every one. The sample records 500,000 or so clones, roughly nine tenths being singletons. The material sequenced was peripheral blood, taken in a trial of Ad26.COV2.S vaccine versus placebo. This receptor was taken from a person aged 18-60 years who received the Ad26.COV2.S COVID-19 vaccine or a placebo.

CDR3 residues: CASSQGTSGANYGYTF. The CDR3 bases are TGTGCCAGCAGCCAAGGAACATCGGGGGCTAACTATGGCTACACCTTC. The chain combines TRBV3-1 (or the pseudogene TRBV3-2) with TRBJ1-2; a weak D match, TRBD1 (5 bases). Germline CDR1 LGHDT, CDR2 YNNKEL (reference sequence). The CDR3 is 16 amino acids. Trimming removed 1 base from V and 0 bases from J, with 12 bases in between.